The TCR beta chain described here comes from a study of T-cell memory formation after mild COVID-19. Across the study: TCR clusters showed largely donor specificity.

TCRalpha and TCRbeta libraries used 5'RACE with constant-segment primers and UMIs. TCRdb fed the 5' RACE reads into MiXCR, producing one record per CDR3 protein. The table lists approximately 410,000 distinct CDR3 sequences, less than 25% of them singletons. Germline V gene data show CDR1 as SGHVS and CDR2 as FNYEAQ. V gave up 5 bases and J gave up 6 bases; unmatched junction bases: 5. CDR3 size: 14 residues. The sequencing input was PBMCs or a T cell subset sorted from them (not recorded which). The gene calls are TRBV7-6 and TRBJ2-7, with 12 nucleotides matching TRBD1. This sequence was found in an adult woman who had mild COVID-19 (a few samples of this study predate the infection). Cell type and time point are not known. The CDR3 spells CASSEGQGAAEQYF. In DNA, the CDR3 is TGTGCCAGCAGCGAGGGACAGGGGGCAGCCGAGCAGTACTTC.